What follows describes a single T cell receptor beta chain. The data were taken from a study of PD-1 blockade in mismatch repair-deficient tumors. In germline, CDR1 is SEHNR, CDR2 FQNEAQ (reference sequence). V was shortened by 5 bases and J by 5 bases, with 16 bases between the two germline ends. The CDR3 extends over 14 amino acids. Here immunoSEQ multiplex PCR was the method, and the copy in TCRdb shows in-frame clones only, minus some. The table includes approximately 120,000 clones, about 88% detected once. The receptor's source is an adult with mismatch repair-deficient cancer. The chain has TRBV7-9 and TRBJ2-7; perhaps TRBD1 as D (6 bases). The input for sequencing was peripheral blood, taken 44 weeks after starting pembrolizumab. CDR3 coding DNA: TGTGCCAGCAGCCCAAAAACACAGGGCGACGAGCAGTACTTC. It translates to CASSPKTQGDEQYF.